A selection of T cell receptor beta chains follows, all from one sample in a study of blood T cells in healthy people across ages. TCRdb redid the calling of the 5' RACE reads with MiXCR, one entry per CDR3 protein. The table has about 1.8 million distinct CDR3 sequences, around 50% seen once; the top ten hold over 2%. Sequencing input: blood. The receptors were gathered from a woman in her thirties or forties in good health. Each CDR3 is given with its conserved first and last residue. Each record gives: J gene, clone size, V gene, D gene, CDR3 DNA, CDR3 protein. The D gene is left open where the match is weak. The size of a clone is reported for some rows only, either as once, few or many, or as a class for expanded clones.

TRBJ2-1,.,TRBV28,.,TGCGCCAGCAGTGTCGGTCCAGGGAAGCAGTTCTTC,CASSVGPGKQFF
TRBJ2-5,.,TRBV12-3/TRBV12-4,TRBD1,TGTGCCAGCAGGAGACAGGGGTACCAAGAGACCCAGTACTTC,CASRRQGYQETQYF
TRBJ1-2,few,TRBV6-2/TRBV6-3,TRBD1,TGTGCCAGCAGTTTCGGGACAGCACAAAACTATGGCTACACCTTC,CASSFGTAQNYGYTF
TRBJ2-1,.,TRBV7-2,TRBD2,TGTGCCAGCAGCCCTTTGGGACTACCAGAGCAGTTCTTC,CASSPLGLPEQFF
TRBJ1-5,.,TRBV27,.,TGTGCCAGCAGAGTGAGGAGTAGCAATCAGCCCCAGCATTTT,CASRVRSSNQPQHF
TRBJ1-5,few,TRBV5-1,TRBD1,TGCGCCAGCAGCTTGGAACCGGGACAGATAAATCAGCCCCAGCATTTT,CASSLEPGQINQPQHF
TRBJ1-4,.,TRBV20-1,.,TGCAGTGCTAGAGAGGTCAGATTTTCGCTGTCTTCGGAAAAACTGTTTTTT,CSAREVRFSLSSEKLFF
TRBJ2-5,.,TRBV5-1,.,TGCGCCAGCAGCTGGGGTCCGAAAGAGACCCAGTACTTC,CASSWGPKETQYF
TRBJ2-7,few,TRBV6-5,.,TGTGCCAGCAGTTACTCGGATGGGCAGGGGAAGGACGAGCAGTACTTC,CASSYSDGQGKDEQYF
TRBJ2-1,.,TRBV11-1,.,TGTGCCAGCAGCGTATTTGGGTATGAGCAGTTCTTC,CASSVFGYEQFF
TRBJ2-4,.,TRBV10-3,.,TGTGCCATCAGTGGGGGGGACAGTTTGACCAAAAACATTCAGTACTTC,CAISGGDSLTKNIQYF
TRBJ2-7,.,TRBV11-2,.,TGTGCCAGCAGCTTCAAGCGCCACGAGCAGTACTTC,CASSFKRHEQYF
TRBJ2-7,many,TRBV4-3,.,TGCGCCAGCAGCCAAGATGGCAGCTCCTCGAGGTACGAGCAGTACTTC,CASSQDGSSSRYEQYF
TRBJ2-1,.,TRBV6-5,.,TGTGCCAGCAGTTCCCCCGCGGACAGACAACAATATGAGCAGTTCTTC,CASSSPADRQQYEQFF
TRBJ1-2,few,TRBV6-6,TRBD1,TGTGCCACCCAGGGGGGAGGCGGTGGCTACACCTTC,CATQGGGGGYTF
TRBJ2-1,.,TRBV29-1,.,TGCAGCGTTGGGACCATCTACAATGAGCAGTTCTTC,CSVGTIYNEQFF